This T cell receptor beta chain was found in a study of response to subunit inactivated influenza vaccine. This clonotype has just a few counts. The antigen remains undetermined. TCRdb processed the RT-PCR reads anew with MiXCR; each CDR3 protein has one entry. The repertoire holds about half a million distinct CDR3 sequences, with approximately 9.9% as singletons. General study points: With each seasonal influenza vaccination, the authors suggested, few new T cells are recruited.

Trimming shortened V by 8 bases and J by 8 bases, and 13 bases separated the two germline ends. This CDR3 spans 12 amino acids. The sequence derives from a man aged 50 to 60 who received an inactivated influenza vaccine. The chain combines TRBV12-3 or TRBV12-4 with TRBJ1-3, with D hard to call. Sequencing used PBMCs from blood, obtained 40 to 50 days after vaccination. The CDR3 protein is CASRPLSDTIYF. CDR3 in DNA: TGTGCCAGCCGACCCCTCAGTGACACCATATATTTT.